The TCR beta chain described here comes from a study of T cell responses to AZD1222 COVID-19 vaccine. Study-wide points: Only six individuals given AZD1222 were seropositive at baseline. Repertoires were collected only later (after the peak T cell response had occurred).

J gave up 4 bases and V 3 bases, and 8 bases lay outside the gene matches. The CDR3 is made up of 16 amino acids. CDR1 MDHEN and CDR2 SYDVKM come from the germline V gene. Profiling relied on immunoSEQ multiplex PCR, and the TCRdb table lists in-frame clones only, not all of them. The table lists some 120,000 clones, approximately 85% of them singletons. With respect to this clone: The antigen is unknown.

This chain uses TRBV28 with TRBJ1-3; 8 bases are shared with TRBD1. The material sequenced was peripheral blood, taken on day 0 of AZD1222 vaccination. The clonotype originates from an adult in good health. The CDR3 bases are TGTGCCAGCAGTTTCCTGGACAGGGACGCCGGAAACACCATATATTTT. Translating it yields CASSFLDRDAGNTIYF.